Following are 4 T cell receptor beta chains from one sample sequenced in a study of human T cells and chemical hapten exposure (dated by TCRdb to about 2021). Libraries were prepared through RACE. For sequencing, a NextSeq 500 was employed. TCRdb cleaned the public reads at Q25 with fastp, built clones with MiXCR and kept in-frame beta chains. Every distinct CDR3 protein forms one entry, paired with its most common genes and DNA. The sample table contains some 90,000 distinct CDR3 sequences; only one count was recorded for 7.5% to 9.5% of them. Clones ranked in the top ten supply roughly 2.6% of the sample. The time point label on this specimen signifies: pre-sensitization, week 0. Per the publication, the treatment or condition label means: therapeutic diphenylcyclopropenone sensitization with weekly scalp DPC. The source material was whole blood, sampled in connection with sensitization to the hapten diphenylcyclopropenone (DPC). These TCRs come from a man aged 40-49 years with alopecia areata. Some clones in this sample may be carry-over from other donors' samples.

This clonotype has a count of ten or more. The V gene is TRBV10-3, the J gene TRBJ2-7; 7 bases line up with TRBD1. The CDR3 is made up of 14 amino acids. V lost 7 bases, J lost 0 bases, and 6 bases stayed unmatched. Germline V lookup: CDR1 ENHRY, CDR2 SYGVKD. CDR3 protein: CAIKAGTASYEQYF. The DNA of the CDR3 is TGTGCCATCAAGGCCGGGACAGCCTCCTACGAGCAGTACTTC.

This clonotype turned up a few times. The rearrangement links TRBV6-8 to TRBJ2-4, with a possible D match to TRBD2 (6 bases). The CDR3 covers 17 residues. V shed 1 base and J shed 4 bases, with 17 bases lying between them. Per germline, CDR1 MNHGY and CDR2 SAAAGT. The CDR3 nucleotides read TGTGCCAGCAGTTACTTTTGGTCAGCGGGCAATAAAAACATTCAGTACTTC. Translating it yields CASSYFWSAGNKNIQYF.

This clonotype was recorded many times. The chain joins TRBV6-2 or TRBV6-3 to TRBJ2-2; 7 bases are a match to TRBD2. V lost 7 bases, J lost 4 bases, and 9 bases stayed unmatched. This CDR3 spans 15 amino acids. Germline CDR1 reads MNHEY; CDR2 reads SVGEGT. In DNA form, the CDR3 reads TGTGCCAGCACGGGAGCGGGGCGAAGCACCGGGGAGCTGTTTTTT. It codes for CASTGAGRSTGELFF.

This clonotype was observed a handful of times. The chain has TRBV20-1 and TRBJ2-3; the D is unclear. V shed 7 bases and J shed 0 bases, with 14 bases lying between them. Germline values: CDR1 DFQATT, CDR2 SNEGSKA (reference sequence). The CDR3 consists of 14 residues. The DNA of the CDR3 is TGCAGTGTTATAGCAAGCTCTAGCACAGATACGCAGTATTTT. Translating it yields CSVIASSSTDTQYF.